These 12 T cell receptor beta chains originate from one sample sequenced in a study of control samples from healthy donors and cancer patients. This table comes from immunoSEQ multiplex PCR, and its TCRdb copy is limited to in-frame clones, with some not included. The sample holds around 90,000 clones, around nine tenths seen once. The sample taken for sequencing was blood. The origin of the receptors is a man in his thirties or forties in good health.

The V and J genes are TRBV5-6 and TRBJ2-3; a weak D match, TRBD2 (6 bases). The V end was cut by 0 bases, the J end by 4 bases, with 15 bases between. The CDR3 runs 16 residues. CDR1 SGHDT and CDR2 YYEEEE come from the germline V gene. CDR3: CASSLALTSSSDTQYF. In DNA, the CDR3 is TGTGCCAGCAGCTTGGCCCTCACTAGCAGCTCAGATACGCAGTATTTT. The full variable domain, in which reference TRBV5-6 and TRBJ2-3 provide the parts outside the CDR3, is DAGVTQSPTHLIKTRGQQVTLRCSPKSGHDTVSWYQQALGQGPQFIFQYYEEEERQRGNFPDRFSGHQFPNYSSELNVNALLLGDSALYLCASSLALTSSSDTQYFGPGTRLTVL.

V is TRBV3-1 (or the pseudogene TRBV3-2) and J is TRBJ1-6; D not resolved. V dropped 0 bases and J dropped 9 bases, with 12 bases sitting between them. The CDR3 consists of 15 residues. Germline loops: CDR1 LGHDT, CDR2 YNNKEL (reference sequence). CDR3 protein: CASSQDRSFISPLHF. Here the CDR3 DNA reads TGTGCCAGCAGCCAAGACCGCAGTTTTATTTCACCCCTCCACTTT.

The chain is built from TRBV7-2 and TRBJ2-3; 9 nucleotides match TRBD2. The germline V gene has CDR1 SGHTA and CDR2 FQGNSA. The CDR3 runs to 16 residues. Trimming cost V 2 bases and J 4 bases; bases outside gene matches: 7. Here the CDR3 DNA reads TGTGCCAGCAGCTTAATAGGCGGGGGGGCCTCAGATACGCAGTATTTT. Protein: CASSLIGGGASDTQYF. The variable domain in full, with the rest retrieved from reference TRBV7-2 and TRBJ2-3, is GAGVSQSPSNKVTEKGKDVELRCDPISGHTALYWYRQSLGQGLEFLIYFQGNSAPDKSGLPSDRFSAERTGGSVSTLTIQRTQQEDSAVYLCASSLIGGGASDTQYFGPGTRLTVL.

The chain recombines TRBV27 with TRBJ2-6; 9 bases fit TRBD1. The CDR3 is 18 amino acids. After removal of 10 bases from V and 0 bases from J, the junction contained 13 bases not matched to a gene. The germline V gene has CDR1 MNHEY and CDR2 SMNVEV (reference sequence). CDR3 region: CATRPRTGAISGANVLTF. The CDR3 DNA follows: TGTGCCACCCGACCTCGGACAGGGGCCATCTCTGGGGCCAACGTCCTGACTTTC.

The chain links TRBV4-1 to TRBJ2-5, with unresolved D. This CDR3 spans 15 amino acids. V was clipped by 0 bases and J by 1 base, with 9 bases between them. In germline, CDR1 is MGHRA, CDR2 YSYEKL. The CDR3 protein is CASSQDRTVQETQYF. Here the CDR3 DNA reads TGCGCCAGCAGCCAAGATCGAACGGTCCAAGAGACCCAGTACTTC.

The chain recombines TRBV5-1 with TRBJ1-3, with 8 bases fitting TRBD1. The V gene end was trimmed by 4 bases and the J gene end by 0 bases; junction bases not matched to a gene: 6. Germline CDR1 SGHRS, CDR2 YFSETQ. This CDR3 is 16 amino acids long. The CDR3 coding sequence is TGCGCCAGCAGCAGACGGACAGGGAACTCTGGAAACACCATATATTTT. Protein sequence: CASSRRTGNSGNTIYF. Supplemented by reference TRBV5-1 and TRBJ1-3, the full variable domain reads KAGVTQTPRYLIKTRGQQVTLSCSPISGHRSVSWYQQTPGQGLQFLFEYFSETQRNKGNFPGRFSGRQFSNSRSEMNVSTLELGDSALYLCASSRRTGNSGNTIYFGEGSWLTVV.

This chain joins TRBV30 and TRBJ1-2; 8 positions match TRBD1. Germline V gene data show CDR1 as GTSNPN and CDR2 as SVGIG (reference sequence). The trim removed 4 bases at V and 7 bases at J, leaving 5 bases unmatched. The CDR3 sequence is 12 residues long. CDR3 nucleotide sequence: TGTGCCTGGAACTTACAGGGGGTTGGCTACACCTTC. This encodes CAWNLQGVGYTF.

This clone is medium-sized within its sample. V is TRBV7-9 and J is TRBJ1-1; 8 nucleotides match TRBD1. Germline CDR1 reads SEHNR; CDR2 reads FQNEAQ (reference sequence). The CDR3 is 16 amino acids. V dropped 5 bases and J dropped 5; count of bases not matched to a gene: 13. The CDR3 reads CASSQPEDRVGTEAFF. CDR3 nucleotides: TGTGCCAGCAGCCAACCGGAGGACAGGGTGGGGACTGAAGCTTTCTTT.

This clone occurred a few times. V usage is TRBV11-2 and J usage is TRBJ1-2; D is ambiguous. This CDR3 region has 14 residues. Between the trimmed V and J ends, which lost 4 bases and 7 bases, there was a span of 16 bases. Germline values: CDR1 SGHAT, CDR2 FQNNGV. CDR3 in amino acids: CASSSGLPGGGYTF. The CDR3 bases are TGTGCCAGCAGCTCGGGCCTCCCTGGAGGTGGCTACACCTTC.

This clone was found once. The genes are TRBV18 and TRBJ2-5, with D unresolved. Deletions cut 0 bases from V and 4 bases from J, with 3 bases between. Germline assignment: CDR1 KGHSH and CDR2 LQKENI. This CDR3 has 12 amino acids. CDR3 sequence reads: CASSPPVETQYF. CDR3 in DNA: TGTGCCAGCTCACCACCCGTAGAGACCCAGTACTTC.

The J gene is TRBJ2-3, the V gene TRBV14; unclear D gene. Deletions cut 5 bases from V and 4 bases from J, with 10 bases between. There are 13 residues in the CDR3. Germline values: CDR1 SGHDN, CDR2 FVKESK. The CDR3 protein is CASSADLADTQYF. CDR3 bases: TGTGCCAGCAGCGCCGACTTGGCAGATACGCAGTATTTT.

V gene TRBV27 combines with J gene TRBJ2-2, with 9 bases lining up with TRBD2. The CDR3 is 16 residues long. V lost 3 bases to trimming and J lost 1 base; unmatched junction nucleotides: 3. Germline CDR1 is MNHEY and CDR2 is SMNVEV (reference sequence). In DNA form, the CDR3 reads TGTGCCAGCAGTTTTGATAGCGGGGGGAACACCGGGGAGCTGTTTTTT. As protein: CASSFDSGGNTGELFF.